This T cell receptor beta chain was identified during a study of CD8 T cells in Susac syndrome. Germline CDR1 and CDR2: MNHNS and SASEGT. CDR3 length: 15 amino acids. V gave up 8 bases and J gave up 9 bases, with 22 bases separating them. About 0.5 to 1 ug RNA was reverse transcribed with random hexamers. From the immunoSEQ multiplex PCR reads, TCRdb called clonotypes with MiXCR, one entry per CDR3 protein. Of 250,000 to 350,000 distinct CDR3 sequences in the sample, 92% were seen once. Sequencing of TCR beta was undertaken in CD8+ and CD4+ T cells derived from blood. Treatment-naive patients with stable or active relapsing-remitting disease served as multiple sclerosis controls.

The sample was CD4+ T cells from PBMCs. This sequence joins TRBV6-1 and TRBJ1-4; D is unclear. The receptor was derived from a human donor with multiple sclerosis. In DNA form, the CDR3 reads TGTGCCAGCGGGCTTAACGGTGGGGTCGGTAAAAAACTGTTTTTT. Protein product: CASGLNGGVGKKLFF.